The following is a TCR beta chain sequence with its context. This clonotype was observed many times. This receptor's antigen is unknown. No much larger clone exists at a distance of one base, and base qualities are not known. TCR beta CDR3 regions were amplified from RNA transcripts. A first-round RT-PCR of the TCR CDR3 used the HTBI primer set with the Qiagen OneStep RT-PCR kit. A second multiplex PCR round built the libraries, followed by size selection and purification. Libraries were sequenced paired-end with 100 bp reads on an Illumina HiSeq2000. Per the original workflow: SOAPnuke was used to process the raw data, with reads discarded if the reads contained adapters or uncalled bases, had a mean Phred below 15, or lacked an exact constant-primer or identifier match. High-quality paired reads were merged with COPE v1.2.5, and unique nucleotide sequences were defined as clonotypes. MiTCR v1.1 was used to align clonotypes to the IMGT TRBV, TRBD and TRBJ reference segments. Analysis was restricted to V-J combinations with a frequency above 0.0001, which covered roughly 99% of repertoires. The TCS score was defined as the ratio of F50 (clonal expansion) to E x V (chaos), calculated using BLOSUM62-based TCRdist between CDR3 peptides within each V-J. Welch's t-statistics and random forest reduced 514 V-J features to around 14, which were used in a naive Bayes classifier (R e1071). In TCRdb, the public reads were trimmed at Q25 with fastp and aligned with MiXCR, with productive beta chains retained. Every CDR3 protein is listed once, alongside the most common genes and DNA of its rows. The authors' filters were not applied to this entry. The sample table contains fewer than 850,000 distinct CDR3 sequences; only one count was recorded for approximately 15% of them. 15% to 17% of the sample is taken by the ten largest.

The data were taken from a study of T cells in Graves' hyperthyroidism and ophthalmopathy (dated by TCRdb to the late 2010s). About the full investigation: Peripheral blood was sampled at the time of initial diagnosis, prior to any treatment. The paper reports TCR Vbeta CDR3 sequencing of some 140 peripheral blood samples: over 40 ophthalmopathy, fewer than 80 hyperthyroidism and approximately 17 progressor patients. Prospective prediction of ophthalmopathy was tested in an independent validation cohort consisting of fewer than 20 hyperthyroidism patients and some 16 patients who later progressed to ophthalmopathy. To identify TCR V-J signatures that set the groups apart, the researchers used a discovery cohort of 100 patients, made up of around 42 with Graves' ophthalmopathy and some 56 with stable Graves' hyperthyroidism. The approximately 100 discovery patients were divided at random into training and test sets in a 7:3 ratio. In over five Graves' hyperthyroidism patients, the study also compared T-cell repertoires from thyroid tissue with T-cell repertoires from blood. Once sampling was done, hyperthyroidism patients were given methimazole at a starting dose of 30 mg daily, whereas ophthalmopathy patients were given high-dose intravenous methylprednisolone. The investigation overall reported the following: In validation, the model predicted progression to ophthalmopathy a median of about 6.5 months before onset, with approximately 68% sensitivity and roughly 79% specificity. A 13 V-J signature model separated ophthalmopathy from stable hyperthyroidism, with 87.88% sensitivity and 81.08% specificity in cross-validation and 80%/75% in testing. Blood samples also contained most of the expanded thyroid clonotypes (frequency above 0.001), which suggests that blood repertoires may reflect thyroid immune responses. Sample size was not statistically predetermined, and blinding of investigators to group allocation was not performed.

Graves' hyperthyroidism was defined as stable when no progression to ophthalmopathy occurred over 18 months of follow-up. Hyperthyroidism patients were aged 18 to 65 years and newly diagnosed, with disease duration of less than 2 months. The study excluded patients with uncontrolled infections, other autoimmune diseases, pregnancy or lactation. Clinical symptoms, serum thyroxine and TRAb, thyroid ultrasound, and orbital computed tomography formed the basis for the diagnoses. PBMCs were isolated from approximately 10 ml of fresh peripheral blood by Ficoll-Paque density gradient centrifugation. Trizol reagent was used to extract total RNA, and RNA quality was then checked on an Agilent 2100 Bioanalyzer. This clonotype was obtained from a man aged 50-59 years with Graves' hyperthyroidism. The sequencing input was blood.

The CDR3: CASSYLRGGNVWEAFF. The sequence in DNA is TGTGCCAGCAGTTATCTCAGGGGGGGGAATGTATGGGAAGCTTTCTTT. The chain couples TRBV6-1 to TRBJ1-1, and 7 junctional nucleotides match TRBD1. Inclusive of the bounding cysteine and phenylalanine, the CDR3 is 16 residues long. Of all the DNA, just the CDR3 is kept, 48 bases in frame from base 1. The CDR1 and CDR2 encoded by the germline V gene are MNHNS and SASEGT. From V the trimming removes 5 bases and from J it removes 8 bases, while the gene matches leave 17 bases of the junction unaccounted for.